This T cell receptor (beta chain) was sequenced in a study of CD8 T cells in ankylosing spondylitis. Overall study findings and caveats: What seemed typical of ankylosing spondylitis blood was a TCR beta motif built from about 8 highly homologous variants.

Notes on this clonotype: The antigen is undetermined.

The CDR3 contains 15 residues. V shed 0 bases and J shed 0 bases, with 8 bases lying between them. Germline-derived CDR1 and CDR2 are SQVTM and ANQGSEA. TCRdb independently ran MiXCR on the 5' RACE reads; one entry per CDR3 protein. The sample yields 700,000 or so distinct CDR3 sequences, under 20% seen once. V and J are TRBV29-1 and TRBJ2-2; D is uncertain. Sequenced sample: blood, either unsorted or a sorted T cell fraction (not recorded which). The clonotype comes from a male donor with ankylosing spondylitis. CDR3 region: CSVEEGTTNTGELFF. The CDR3 DNA is TGCAGCGTTGAAGAAGGCACCACGAACACCGGGGAGCTGTTTTTT.